This TCR beta chain was documented in a study of T cell responses to AZD1222 COVID-19 vaccine. General study points: Distributed over spike, vaccine-associated CD4 TCRs predominated at 160-218 and 743-854.

A word on this clone: Its antigen remains unknown.

Germline V gives CDR1 SEHNR, CDR2 FQNEAQ (reference sequence). Trimming shortened V by 3 bases and J by 2 bases, and 9 bases separated the two germline ends. This CDR3 has 14 residues. Profiled with immunoSEQ multiplex PCR; TCRdb holds only in-frame clones, not every one. The repertoire holds some 89,000 clones, with roughly 90% as singletons. The sequences come from peripheral blood, collected on day 0 of MenACWY control vaccination. This TCR was sampled from an adult in good health. The chain has TRBV7-9 and TRBJ2-3; D may be TRBD1 (6 bases). The CDR3: CASSFVGHTDTQYF. The DNA of the CDR3 is TGTGCCAGCAGCTTTGTGGGACACACAGATACGCAGTATTTT.